The present entry profiles one TCR beta chain with its context. This sample is part of a study of blood T cell repertoires in COVID-19. Germline values: CDR1 MNHGY, CDR2 SVAAGI. The length of the CDR3 is 21 residues. The V and J ends lost 2 bases and 3 bases, in that order; junction bases with no gene match: 17. The table came from immunoSEQ multiplex PCR; TCRdb's copy has only in-frame clones and leaves some out. This table holds 150,000 to 200,000 clones, under 85% found once. Sequenced sample: peripheral blood. V and J are TRBV6-9 and TRBJ2-1, with TRBD2 matching 12 bases. The receptor was isolated from a man aged 70-80 years who had recovered from COVID-19. Here the CDR3 reads CASSYSRPSRPGLAGYNEQFF. CDR3 DNA: TGTGCCAGCAGTTATAGCCGTCCGTCCCGCCCGGGACTAGCGGGCTACAATGAGCAGTTCTTC.